The clone carrying this T cell receptor (beta chain) appeared once. Germline CDR1 reads SQVTM; CDR2 reads ANQGSEA. Trimming took 1 base from V and 2 from J, leaving 8 bases between them. The CDR3 contains 13 residues. The sample originates from a study of control samples from healthy donors and cancer patients. Assay: immunoSEQ multiplex PCR; the TCRdb copy retains only in-frame clones and omits some. The data contain fewer than 500,000 clones, roughly 90% of them singletons. The TCR comes from a man aged 40-49 years with head and neck cancer. This rearrangement joins TRBV29-1 to TRBJ1-1; D unresolved. The source material was PBMCs. The CDR3 protein is CSVEVYANTEAFF. Written as DNA, the CDR3 is TGCAGCGTTGAAGTTTATGCCAACACTGAAGCTTTCTTT. The variable domain in full, with the rest retrieved from reference TRBV29-1 and TRBJ1-1, is SAVISQKPSRDICQRGTSLTIQCQVDSQVTMMFWYRQQPGQSLTLIATANQGSEATYESGFVIDKFPISRPNLTFSTLTVSNMSPEDSSIYLCSVEVYANTEAFFGQGTRLTVV.